Following are 7 T cell receptor beta chains from one sample sequenced in a study of post-analysis software for immune sequencing data. The study's findings and limits: In patients, five TRBV segments were more frequent than in controls, with TRBV5-6, TRBV5-1 and TRBV20-1 among them.

For these receptors, no antigen is known. TCR beta cDNA libraries had unique molecular identifiers. TCRdb processed the PCR reads anew with MiXCR; each CDR3 protein has one entry. The profile shows around 440,000 distinct CDR3 sequences, 45% of them singletons. Sequences were obtained from blood. The receptor set was obtained from a girl aged 10 to 17 with multiple sclerosis.

This clonotype was counted a few times. The CDR3 region is CASSKQGARREQFF. The DNA for the CDR3 is TGTGCCAGCAGTAAACAGGGGGCGAGGCGGGAGCAGTTCTTC. The rearrangement joins TRBV7-2 to TRBJ2-1, with 9 nucleotides matching TRBD1. Unmatched junction bases numbered 10, after V lost 6 bases and J lost 10 bases. Germline CDR1 reads SGHTA; CDR2 reads FQGNSA. There are 14 residues in the CDR3.

The chain combines TRBV20-1 with TRBJ2-5; D is ambiguous. The J call may be mistaken, given a closer DNA end match to TRBJ2-7. The CDR3 runs to 11 residues. Germline V gene data show CDR1 as DFQATT and CDR2 as SNEGSKA (reference sequence). The CDR3 loop is CSARSDHEQYF. The CDR3 DNA sequence: TGCAGTGCAAGAAGCGACCACGAGCAGTACTTC.

The chain couples TRBV4-3 to TRBJ2-1; D ambiguous. V lost 1 base and J lost 2, with 3 bases in between. Germline-derived CDR1 and CDR2 are LGHNA and YSLEER. The length of the CDR3 is 13 residues. The CDR3 loop reads CASSQAPYNEQFF. For the CDR3, the DNA is TGCGCCAGCAGCCAAGCCCCCTACAATGAGCAGTTCTTC.

This clonotype appeared a few times. CDR3 sequence: CAWSDTGENIQYF. CDR3 coding DNA: TGTGCCTGGAGTGACACAGGGGAGAACATTCAGTACTTC. This chain joins TRBV30 and TRBJ2-4, with 7 bases lining up with TRBD1. CDR1 is GTSNPN, CDR2 SVGIG, per germline (reference sequence). The CDR3 loop spans 13 amino acids. V shed 1 base, J shed 7 bases, and the junction held 4 bases outside the gene matches.

The V call is TRBV5-5, the J call TRBJ2-7; D unclear. CDR3 length: 15 amino acids. V lost 0 bases, J lost 3 bases, and 13 bases lay in between. Germline CDR1 is SGHKS and CDR2 is YYEKEE (reference sequence). CDR3 nucleotide sequence: TGTGCCAGCAGCTTGGCGGAGCGTTCACTCTACGAGCAGTACTTC. The encoded protein is CASSLAERSLYEQYF.

This clonotype was counted between two and nine times. The chain joins TRBV5-1 to TRBJ2-4, with TRBD1 matching over 10 bases. Germline V gives CDR1 SGHRS, CDR2 YFSETQ. The junction had 12 bases not matched to a gene; V was cut back by 3 bases and J by 0 bases. The CDR3 consists of 19 residues. CDR3 loop: CASSSPLGQGGLAKNIQYF. CDR3 bases: TGCGCCAGCAGCTCACCGCTTGGACAGGGGGGACTAGCCAAAAACATTCAGTACTTC.

In its sample, this clonotype was seen a few times. A junction end diverges from the germline sequence, so it may reflect a read error. In DNA, the CDR3 is TGTGCTAGCAGCCAAGGTCTCAGGGGGAGATCAGATACGCAGTATTTT. Protein: CASSQGLRGRSDTQYF. The chain has TRBV7-7 and TRBJ2-3; 7 bases match TRBD1. This CDR3 spans 16 amino acids. Germline V gives CDR1 SSHAT, CDR2 FNYEAQ (reference sequence).